This TCR beta chain was profiled in a study of identical twins. TCRdb ran MiXCR on the 5' RACE reads and lists one entry per CDR3 protein. Among a few hundred thousand distinct CDR3 sequences, about a fifth were seen once, and the ten largest hold 10% to 15%. The table lists this clonotype with many counts. Trimming cost V 0 bases and J 0 bases; bases outside gene matches: 12. The CDR3 covers 18 residues. Germline V gene lookup returns CDR1 DFQATT and CDR2 SNEGSKA (reference sequence). Sequenced sample: naive T cells sorted from blood. V usage is TRBV20-1 and J usage is TRBJ2-7; 9 nucleotides line up with TRBD2. The TCR was taken from a man aged 50-59 years in good health. The chain's CDR3 is CSARDPPETSGSSYEQYF. CDR3 DNA sequence: TGCAGTGCTAGAGATCCCCCGGAGACTAGCGGCAGCTCCTACGAGCAGTACTTC.